These 17 T cell receptor beta chains were all obtained from the same sample, sequenced in a study of cytomegalovirus exposure and HLA in healthy donors. The PCR used 60 Vbeta and 13 Jbeta primers. Clones were sequenced by immunoSEQ multiplex PCR, and TCRdb holds only the in-frame ones, with some missing. The sample lists around 92,000 clones, around 80% occurring once. The sequenced sample was PBMCs. Receptors originate from a human donor in good health.

On this clone itself: One end of the junction does not line up with germline, which may come from a read error. Other nucleotide sequences in the sample specify the same CDR3. This chain joins TRBV2 and TRBJ2-3; 10 positions agree with TRBD1. Germline V lookup: CDR1 SNHLY, CDR2 FYNNEI. The CDR3 sequence is 14 residues long. The CDR3, as DNA: TGCGCCAGCAGGAAGGGACAGGGGACAGATACGCAGTATTTT. Its translation is CASRKGQGTDTQYF.

As to this clone: In the same sample, other DNA sequences code for this CDR3. The V call is TRBV5-1, the J call TRBJ1-1, with a weak D call TRBD1 (5 bases). Germline V gene lookup returns CDR1 SGHRS and CDR2 YFSETQ. CDR3 length equals 13 residues. V lost 2 bases, J lost 6 bases, and 11 bases lay in between. CDR3 nucleotides: TGCGCCAGCAGCTTAGGGGCTTGGGCTGAAGCTTTCTTT. This gives the protein CASSLGAWAEAFF.

The rearrangement links TRBV6-6 to TRBJ2-7; weak D call: TRBD1 (5 bases). V was shortened by 2 bases and J by 0 bases, with 8 bases between the two germline ends. The germline CDR1 and CDR2 sequences are MNHNY and SVGAGI (reference sequence). The CDR3 spans 14 residues. CDR3 loop: CASSYGQSSYEQYF. The CDR3 DNA reads as TGTGCCAGCAGTTACGGACAATCCTCCTACGAGCAGTACTTC.

The chain links TRBV7-2 to TRBJ2-1, with 7 bases fitting TRBD2. V was clipped by 6 bases and J by 4 bases; unmatched bases: 9. The germline CDR1 and CDR2 sequences are SGHTA and FQGNSA. The CDR3 covers 15 residues. CDR3 nucleotides: TGTGCCAGCAGGCCAACTAGCGATCATTACAATGAGCAGTTCTTC. It yields the protein CASRPTSDHYNEQFF.

V and J are TRBV15 and TRBJ1-3, with D possibly being TRBD1 (5 bases). The germline gives CDR1 LNHNV, CDR2 YYDKDF (reference sequence). The V and J ends lost 0 bases and 3 bases respectively, with 15 bases between them. The CDR3 totals 17 residues. DNA of the CDR3: TGTGCCACCAGCAGAGACCTAGGCCAGGGTAGTGGAAACACCATATATTTT. Protein sequence: CATSRDLGQGSGNTIYF.

This chain links TRBV6-4 with TRBJ2-3; D may be TRBD2 (7 bases). CDR1 MRHNA and CDR2 SNTAGT come from the germline V gene. CDR3 length: 15 amino acids. With 5 bases removed from V and 1 base from J, the gap between germline ends came to 13 bases. The CDR3, as DNA: TGTGCCAGCAGTCAAGAAGGGGGGGGCACAGATACGCAGTATTTT. This translates into CASSQEGGGTDTQYF.

This clone turned up a few times. DNA for the CDR3: TGTGCCAGCAGTGATGCAGGGTCGGGTGGGCAGCCCCAGCATTTT. Translated, it gives CASSDAGSGGQPQHF. This chain links TRBV2 with TRBJ1-5; TRBD1 is a possible D gene (5 bases). The CDR3 extends over 15 amino acids. V lost 3 bases and J lost 7, with 16 bases in between. The V gene's germline CDR1 is SNHLY and CDR2 FYNNEI. The whole variable domain, remainder taken from reference TRBV2 and TRBJ1-5, is EPEVTQTPSHQVTQMGQEVILRCVPISNHLYFYWYRQILGQKVEFLVSFYNNEISEKSEIFDDQFSVERPDGSNFTLKIRSTKLEDSAMYFCASSDAGSGGQPQHFGDGTRLSIL.

The table lists this clone with a count of one. The chain uses TRBV7-9 and TRBJ2-1; TRBD1 might be the D (6 bases). Germline-derived CDR1 and CDR2 are SEHNR and FQNEAQ (reference sequence). CDR3 size: 16 residues. V was clipped by 7 bases and J by 3 bases, with 19 bases between them. The CDR3 loop reads CASIRTTGLVYNEQFF. In DNA, the CDR3 is TGTGCCAGCATCCGAACTACAGGGCTAGTCTACAATGAGCAGTTCTTC.

Comments on this clone: The sample contains more than one DNA sequence encoding this CDR3. The V and J genes are TRBV18 and TRBJ1-1; D not resolved. The CDR3 is 13 amino acids. The V gene's germline CDR1 is KGHSH and CDR2 LQKENI. Trimming removed 2 bases at V and 1 base at J, with 5 bases between. The CDR3 spells CASSPNRNTEAFF. CDR3 in DNA: TGTGCCAGCTCACCAAATAGGAACACTGAAGCTTTCTTT.

This chain joins TRBV6-6 and TRBJ1-1, with D unclear. The CDR3 is 11 residues long. The V and J ends lost 5 bases and 5 bases respectively, with 6 bases between them. CDR1 and CDR2 from the germline V gene are MNHNY and SVGAGI (reference sequence). The CDR3, as DNA: TGTGCCAGCAGTGGGAGGACTGAAGCTTTCTTT. Translated, it gives CASSGRTEAFF.

The V gene is TRBV6-5, the J gene TRBJ2-3; possible D gene TRBD2, 5 bases. The germline V gene has CDR1 MNHEY and CDR2 SVGAGI. The CDR3 runs to 16 residues. V was pared by 0 bases and J by 5 bases, with 15 bases between. The DNA for the CDR3 is TGTGCCAGCAGTTACTCGATCGGGCGGGTGAAAGATACGCAGTATTTT. Its protein product is CASSYSIGRVKDTQYF.

This sequence joins TRBV5-1 and TRBJ2-3; 10 bases agree with TRBD2. The CDR3 contains 15 residues. V trimming: 6 bases; J trimming: 6 bases; junction bases outside the gene matches: 10. The germline gives CDR1 SGHRS, CDR2 YFSETQ. DNA of the CDR3: TGCGCCAGCACCCCCAGCGGGGGGGCAATGGATACGCAGTATTTT. Encoded protein: CASTPSGGAMDTQYF.

This clone was detected a few times. The chain uses TRBV4-3 and TRBJ1-5, with D hard to call. In germline, CDR1 is LGHNA, CDR2 YSLEER. Trimming shortened V by 0 bases and J by 5 bases, and 14 bases separated the two germline ends. This CDR3 spans 16 amino acids. The CDR3 DNA reads TGCGCCAGCAGCCAAGATCTCCAGGAAGTCTATCAGCCCCAGCATTTT. This sequence encodes CASSQDLQEVYQPQHF.

The V call is TRBV5-1, the J call TRBJ1-2; 8 nucleotides line up with TRBD1. CDR1 is SGHRS and CDR2 is YFSETQ in the germline V gene. The V and J ends lost 0 bases and 1 base, in that order; junction bases with no gene match: 8. The CDR3 is made up of 17 amino acids. The CDR3 nucleotides read TGCGCCAGCAGCTTGGGCCACAGGGGGGAGGTTAACTATGGCTACACCTTC. Its translation is CASSLGHRGEVNYGYTF.

The DNA for the CDR3 is TGCGCCAGCAGCCATCCGAGGGGGGGGACAAATGAAAAACTGTTTTTT. Its protein product is CASSHPRGGTNEKLFF. This chain uses TRBV4-1 with TRBJ1-4; maybe TRBD1 (6 bases). This CDR3 contains 16 residues. Germline loops: CDR1 MGHRA, CDR2 YSYEKL. V was trimmed by 3 bases and J by 5 bases, leaving 16 bases between them.

The chain links TRBV29-1 to TRBJ2-1, with 9 nucleotides matching TRBD2. The CDR3 has 17 amino acids. The germline CDR1 and CDR2 sequences are SQVTM and ANQGSEA. The trim removed 0 bases at V and 3 bases at J, leaving 9 bases unmatched. The CDR3 DNA reads TGCAGCGTTGAAGATCTTGGGCGGGGGGGCCTCTACAATGAGCAGTTCTTC. Amino acids: CSVEDLGRGGLYNEQFF.

The chain has TRBV6-6 and TRBJ2-7, with 11 bases fitting TRBD2. V shed 6 bases and J 2 bases; nucleotides not matched to a gene: 9. CDR3 size: 16 residues. Germline CDR1 MNHNY, CDR2 SVGAGI (reference sequence). CDR3 DNA: TGTGCCAGCAGCCCCCTAGGGACTAGCGGAACCTACGAGCAGTACTTC. Its translation: CASSPLGTSGTYEQYF.